The next 31 T cell receptor beta chains were all read from a single sample in a study of response to subunit inactivated influenza vaccine. Each CDR3 protein gets one entry after TCRdb re-called the RT-PCR reads with MiXCR. This table holds hundreds of thousands of distinct CDR3 sequences, around a sixth found once. The sequenced sample was PBMCs from blood, obtained 11 to 12 days after vaccination. Source of these receptors: a man aged 50 or older who received an inactivated influenza vaccine.

The chain employs TRBV6-2 or TRBV6-3 and TRBJ1-2; 7 bases fit TRBD1. Germline assignment: CDR1 MNHEY and CDR2 SVGEGT. Trimming removed 6 bases from V and 5 bases from J; junction bases left unmatched: 6. The CDR3 extends over 13 amino acids. CDR3 amino acids: CASSIGTEYGYTF. CDR3 bases: TGTGCCAGCAGCATAGGGACAGAATATGGCTACACCTTC.

The chain employs TRBV12-3 or TRBV12-4 and TRBJ2-5; TRBD1 aligns across 9 bases. Trimming removed 4 bases from V and 2 bases from J; junction bases left unmatched: 8. CDR3 length: 16 amino acids. Here the CDR3 DNA reads TGTGCCAGCAGTTCCCCGGACAGGGGACGACAAGAGACCCAGTACTTC. Translation: CASSSPDRGRQETQYF.

This clonotype turned up a few times. J is TRBJ2-1 and V is TRBV12-3 or TRBV12-4; maybe TRBD2 (5 bases). The CDR3 is made up of 14 amino acids. V lost 5 bases and J lost 10, with 18 bases in between. The DNA of the CDR3 is TGTGCCAGCAGTGGGCTAGCCACGGCCTGGGAGCAGTTCTTC. Protein product: CASSGLATAWEQFF.

About this clonotype: Mismatch with germline at one junction end may stem from a read error. V usage is TRBV7-2 and J usage is TRBJ2-3, with D unresolved. The CDR3 sequence is 13 residues long. The germline V gene has CDR1 SGHTA and CDR2 FQGNSA. The CDR3 DNA reads TGTGCCGGCAGCTTATCTCCCACAGATACGCAGTATTTT. Translated: CAGSLSPTDTQYF.

This clonotype showed up just a few times. The chain carries TRBV28 and TRBJ2-1; D gene uncertain. Trimming left V 8 bases short and J 4 bases short, with 9 bases between. The CDR3 has 12 residues. Per germline, CDR1 MDHEN and CDR2 SYDVKM. The DNA for the CDR3 is TGTGCCAGCGAGACCAAATACAATGAGCAGTTCTTC. This translates into CASETKYNEQFF.

This clonotype was counted at least ten times. The rearrangement uses TRBV7-8 and TRBJ2-5, with 9 bases aligning to TRBD1. This CDR3 comprises 17 residues. Germline loops: CDR1 SGHVS, CDR2 FQNEAQ. The V gene end was trimmed by 1 base and the J gene end by 1 base; junction bases not matched to a gene: 7. CDR3 DNA sequence: TGTGCCAGCAGCTTAGGTACCATACAGGGGGCCCAAGAGACCCAGTACTTC. Protein: CASSLGTIQGAQETQYF.

The chain couples TRBV20-1 to TRBJ2-1; possible D gene TRBD2, 5 bases. With 6 bases removed from V and 9 bases from J, the gap between germline ends came to 24 bases. Germline V lookup: CDR1 DFQATT, CDR2 SNEGSKA (reference sequence). The CDR3 runs to 15 residues. CDR3 DNA: TGCAGTGCGCCCCCCGGAGCGGACCCTCGCGCTGAGCAGTTCTTC. Translating it yields CSAPPGADPRAEQFF.

This clonotype was counted ten times or more. The chain couples TRBV27 to TRBJ2-1; 7 nucleotides line up with TRBD2. This CDR3 comprises 15 residues. CDR1 is MNHEY, CDR2 SMNVEV, per germline (reference sequence). V gave up 2 bases and J gave up 8 bases; unmatched junction bases: 9. In DNA, the CDR3 is TGTGCCAGCAGTTTACTTGCGGGAGTGGGCGATGAGCAGTTCTTC. Translated, it gives CASSLLAGVGDEQFF.

This clonotype has just a few counts. The gene calls are TRBV3-1 and TRBJ2-1, with 12 bases matching TRBD2. There are 17 residues in the CDR3. After removal of 6 bases from V and 9 bases from J, the junction contained 15 bases not matched to a gene. The germline V gene has CDR1 LGHDT and CDR2 YNNKEL (reference sequence). CDR3 in amino acids: CASRRGETSGRSGEQFF. The CDR3 DNA follows: TGTGCCAGCAGGAGAGGTGAGACTAGCGGGAGATCCGGTGAGCAGTTCTTC.

This clonotype was observed a few times. This chain joins TRBV20-1 and TRBJ2-3; 8 nucleotides align to TRBD2. The CDR3 length is 15 residues. Germline V gene sequence: CDR1 DFQATT, CDR2 SNEGSKA (reference sequence). Trimming took 8 bases from V and 0 from J; bases not matched to a gene: 10. The CDR3 sequence is CSTSRLATSTDTQYF. CDR3 in DNA: TGCAGTACCTCGAGACTAGCGACTAGCACAGATACGCAGTATTTT.

This clonotype was picked up a small number of times. V gene TRBV29-1 combines with J gene TRBJ1-2; D is unresolved. This CDR3 contains 11 residues. The V gene lost 2 bases and the J gene lost 6 bases, with 7 bases spanning the gap. Germline CDR1 is SQVTM and CDR2 is ANQGSEA. In DNA, the CDR3 is TGCAGCGTTGAATACGGAGATGGCTACACCTTC. Its protein is CSVEYGDGYTF.

The CDR3 protein is CASSLDRGGGDEQFF. CDR3 DNA sequence: TGTGCCAGCAGCTTAGACCGAGGGGGCGGGGATGAGCAGTTCTTC. This rearrangement joins TRBV7-8 to TRBJ2-1, with D perhaps TRBD1 (7 bases). Germline assignment: CDR1 SGHVS and CDR2 FQNEAQ. V was pared by 1 base and J by 8 bases, with 15 bases between. CDR3 size: 15 residues.

V and J are TRBV5-6 and TRBJ1-1, with TRBD1 as a possible D gene (5 bases). The CDR3 is made up of 16 amino acids. Germline V CDR1 and CDR2: SGHDT, YYEEEE. V was trimmed by 2 bases and J by 1 base, leaving 15 bases between them. The CDR3 coding sequence is TGTGCCAGCAGCTTAAACTTTGACAGCTCGAACACTGAAGCTTTCTTT. Translation gives CASSLNFDSSNTEAFF.

This clonotype was detected only a few times. The V gene is TRBV29-1, the J gene TRBJ2-2; D call uncertain. This CDR3 has 11 amino acids. Germline V gene sequence: CDR1 SQVTM, CDR2 ANQGSEA. Trimming took 6 bases from V and 4 from J, leaving 6 bases between them. The CDR3 here is CSVIATGELFF. DNA of the CDR3: TGCAGCGTCATAGCCACCGGGGAGCTGTTTTTT.

This clonotype appeared a few times. This chain connects TRBV6-2 or TRBV6-3 to TRBJ2-7; 7 nucleotides line up with TRBD1. The CDR3 is 15 amino acids. Unmatched junction bases numbered 5, after V lost 2 bases and J lost 1 base. Germline CDR1 reads MNHEY; CDR2 reads SVGEGT. The CDR3 sequence is CASSYETGLSYEQYF. CDR3 DNA sequence: TGTGCCAGCAGTTACGAGACAGGGTTATCCTACGAGCAGTACTTC.

The chain joins TRBV18 to TRBJ1-2, with D possibly being TRBD1 (5 bases). This CDR3 is 13 amino acids long. V was cut by 0 bases and J by 3 bases, with 5 bases left in between. Germline CDR1 reads KGHSH; CDR2 reads LQKENI. This chain's CDR3 is CASSPPTDYGYTF. For the CDR3, the DNA is TGTGCCAGCTCACCACCGACAGACTATGGCTACACCTTC. Variable domain in full (rest from reference TRBV18 and TRBJ1-2): NAGVMQNPRHLVRRRGQEARLRCSPMKGHSHVYWYRQLPEEGLKFMVYLQKENIIDESGMPKERFSAEFPKEGPSILRIQQVVRGDSAAYFCASSPPTDYGYTFGSGTRLTVV.

This clonotype was detected ten times or more. The chain recombines TRBV7-6 with TRBJ2-7; D is perhaps TRBD2 (5 bases). V was cut by 5 bases and J by 4 bases, with 12 bases left in between. Per germline, CDR1 SGHVS and CDR2 FNYEAQ. CDR3 length: 13 residues. DNA of the CDR3: TGTGCCAGCAGCATGACGGGGTGGTACGAGCAGTACTTC. Translation gives CASSMTGWYEQYF.

V gene TRBV7-6 combines with J gene TRBJ2-5; TRBD2 might be the D (5 bases). Germline V gene sequence: CDR1 SGHVS, CDR2 FNYEAQ. V dropped 0 bases and J dropped 4 bases, with 15 bases sitting between them. This CDR3 region has 16 residues. The CDR3 DNA reads as TGTGCCAGCAGCTTAGCGGTGGACTGGACTTCAGAGACCCAGTACTTC. The encoded protein is CASSLAVDWTSETQYF.

The chain joins TRBV6-2 or TRBV6-3 to TRBJ2-3; D gene uncertain. The germline V gene has CDR1 MNHEY and CDR2 SVGEGT. V lost 2 bases, J lost 0 bases, and 9 bases lay in between. The CDR3 is made up of 15 amino acids. CDR3 in amino acids: CASSYGRISTDTQYF. The CDR3 coding sequence is TGTGCCAGCAGTTACGGACGGATAAGCACAGATACGCAGTATTTT.

The table lists this clonotype with a few counts. V gene TRBV30 combines with J gene TRBJ1-2; no firm D call. There are 14 residues in the CDR3. Germline V gene lookup returns CDR1 GTSNPN and CDR2 SVGIG (reference sequence). The germline V and J ends were trimmed by 0 bases and 8 bases, with 16 bases remaining between them. In nucleotides, the CDR3 is TGTGCCTGGAGTGTACCTCACCTCGATGGGGGCTACACCTTC. Translating it yields CAWSVPHLDGGYTF.

In this sample, this clonotype turned up many times. The rearrangement uses TRBV10-3 and TRBJ2-3, with no clear D. The CDR3 has 12 amino acids. Germline-derived CDR1 and CDR2 are ENHRY and SYGVKD. Trimming cost V 0 bases and J 4 bases, with 2 bases left between them. The CDR3 spells CAISESADTQYF. The CDR3 DNA reads TGTGCCATCAGTGAGTCTGCAGATACGCAGTATTTT.

This clonotype has a handful of counts. This chain uses TRBV18 with TRBJ2-7; D may be TRBD1 (6 bases). Trimming took off 5 bases at V and 7 bases at J, with 12 bases between the two ends. Germline V gene data show CDR1 as KGHSH and CDR2 as LQKENI. The CDR3 contains 12 residues. The CDR3 bases are TGTGCCAGCTCAACCTCCGGGACAGAGCAGTACTTC. It translates to CASSTSGTEQYF.

This clonotype has only a few counts. This chain joins TRBV7-2 and TRBJ2-3, with 14 bases aligning to TRBD2. This CDR3 has 14 amino acids. The ends lost 7 bases at V and 5 bases at J; junction bases unmatched: 2. Germline CDR1 reads SGHTA; CDR2 reads FQGNSA. The CDR3 DNA sequence: TGTGCCAGCAAGACTAGCGGGGGGGGAGATACGCAGTATTTT. This translates into CASKTSGGGDTQYF.

This clonotype was recorded at least ten times. The gene calls are TRBV28 and TRBJ2-7; TRBD1 matches at 9 bases. With V trimmed by 5 bases and J by 7 bases, 12 bases remained unmatched. Germline V CDR1 and CDR2: MDHEN, SYDVKM. This CDR3 contains 15 residues. Here the CDR3 reads CASSRLGTGLEEQYF. In DNA form, the CDR3 reads TGTGCCAGCAGTCGACTCGGGACAGGGCTAGAAGAGCAGTACTTC.

In this sample, this clonotype turned up a few times. The chain is built from TRBV20-1 and TRBJ2-1; D is unresolved. V lost 6 bases to trimming and J lost 0 bases, with 21 bases between them. The V gene's germline CDR1 is DFQATT and CDR2 SNEGSKA (reference sequence). This CDR3 region has 17 residues. The CDR3 DNA is TGCAGTGCCAGCAGTTTCGCGGACCCGAGCTCCTACAATGAGCAGTTCTTC. The encoded protein is CSASSFADPSSYNEQFF.

The chain combines TRBV12-3 or TRBV12-4 with TRBJ2-3, with D tentatively TRBD2 (6 bases). V was trimmed by 6 bases and J by 4 bases, leaving 17 bases between them. The CDR3 spans 15 residues. CDR3 protein: CASSLWRGGSDTQYF. CDR3 coding DNA: TGTGCCAGCAGCTTATGGCGGGGTGGGTCAGATACGCAGTATTTT.

This clonotype appeared a few times. The rearrangement uses TRBV24-1 and TRBJ2-2, with D perhaps given as TRBD1 or TRBD2 (6 bases each). Germline V CDR1 and CDR2: KGHDR, SFDVKD. Deletions cut 0 bases from V and 1 base from J, with 11 bases between. This CDR3 has 17 residues. The chain's CDR3 is CATSDLRGDLNTGELFF. The CDR3 region has the DNA TGTGCCACCAGTGATTTGAGGGGGGATCTGAACACCGGGGAGCTGTTTTTT.

The V call is TRBV20-1, the J call TRBJ2-5, with D possibly being TRBD2 (5 bases). CDR1 is DFQATT and CDR2 is SNEGSKA in the germline V gene (reference sequence). This CDR3 spans 14 amino acids. Trimming cost V 3 bases and J 5 bases, with 16 bases left between them. In DNA form, the CDR3 reads TGCAGTGCTAGGGCGTCTTGGACTCGGGAGACCCAGTACTTC. This encodes CSARASWTRETQYF.

The rearrangement links TRBV6-2 or TRBV6-3 to TRBJ2-3, with 12 bases that match TRBD2. The CDR3 covers 16 residues. With 2 bases clipped from V and 6 bases from J, the junction kept 6 bases outside the gene matches. The germline gives CDR1 MNHEY, CDR2 SVGEGT. The CDR3 DNA sequence: TGTGCCAGCAGTTACGGACTAGCGGGGTCCGGGGATACGCAGTATTTT. Its translation is CASSYGLAGSGDTQYF.

This clonotype has just a few counts. The J gene is TRBJ1-2, the V gene TRBV5-5, with D perhaps matching TRBD1 (5 bases). The germline V gene has CDR1 SGHKS and CDR2 YYEKEE (reference sequence). The CDR3 is 14 residues long. V dropped 3 bases and J dropped 4 bases, with 13 bases sitting between them. CDR3 nucleotide sequence: TGTGCCAGCAGCTCCGGGGACTCCTTCTATGGCTACACCTTC. Amino acids: CASSSGDSFYGYTF.

This clonotype showed up just a few times. This chain joins TRBV6-1 and TRBJ2-7; 9 bases are a match to TRBD2. CDR1 and CDR2 (germline): MNHNS, SASEGT. The CDR3 has 14 amino acids. The V and J ends lost 6 bases and 5 bases, in that order; junction bases with no gene match: 8. In DNA form, the CDR3 reads TGTGCCAGCAGGTCGGGGTCTAGCGGGAACGAGCAGTACTTC. Protein product: CASRSGSSGNEQYF.